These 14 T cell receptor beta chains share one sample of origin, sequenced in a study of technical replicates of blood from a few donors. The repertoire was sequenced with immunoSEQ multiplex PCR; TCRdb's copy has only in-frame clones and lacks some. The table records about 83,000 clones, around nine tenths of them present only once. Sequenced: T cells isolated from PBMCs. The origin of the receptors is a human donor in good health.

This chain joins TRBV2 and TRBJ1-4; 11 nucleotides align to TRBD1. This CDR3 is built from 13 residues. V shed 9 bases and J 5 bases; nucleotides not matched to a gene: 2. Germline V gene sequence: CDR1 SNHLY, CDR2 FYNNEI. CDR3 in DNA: TGTGCCAGACGGGACAGGGGGAATGAAAAACTGTTTTTT. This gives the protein CARRDRGNEKLFF.

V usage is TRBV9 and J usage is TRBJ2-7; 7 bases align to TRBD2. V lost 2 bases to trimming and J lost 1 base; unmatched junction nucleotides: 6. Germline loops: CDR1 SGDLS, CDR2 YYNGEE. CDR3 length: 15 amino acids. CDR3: CASSVAGGESYEQYF. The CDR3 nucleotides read TGTGCCAGCAGCGTCGCTGGGGGGGAATCCTACGAGCAGTACTTC.

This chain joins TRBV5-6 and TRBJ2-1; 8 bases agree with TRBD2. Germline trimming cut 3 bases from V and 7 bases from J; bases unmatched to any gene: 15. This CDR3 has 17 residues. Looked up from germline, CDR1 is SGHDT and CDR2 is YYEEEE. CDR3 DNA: TGTGCCAGCAGCTCCCAGCCCACTAGCGGACCTACGAATGAGCAGTTCTTC. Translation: CASSSQPTSGPTNEQFF.

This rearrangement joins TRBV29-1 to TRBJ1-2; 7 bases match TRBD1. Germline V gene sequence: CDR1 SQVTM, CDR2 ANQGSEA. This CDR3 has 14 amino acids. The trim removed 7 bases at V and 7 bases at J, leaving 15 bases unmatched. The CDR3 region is CSGGSGRGRGGYTF. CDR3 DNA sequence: TGCAGCGGAGGCAGCGGGAGGGGGCGGGGTGGCTACACCTTC.

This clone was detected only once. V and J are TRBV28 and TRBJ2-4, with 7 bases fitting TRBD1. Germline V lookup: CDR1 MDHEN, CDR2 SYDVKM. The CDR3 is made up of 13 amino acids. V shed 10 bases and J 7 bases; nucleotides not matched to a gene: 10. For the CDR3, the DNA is TGTGCCACCCTGGGGCAGGGGGTGAACATTCAGTACTTC. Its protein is CATLGQGVNIQYF.

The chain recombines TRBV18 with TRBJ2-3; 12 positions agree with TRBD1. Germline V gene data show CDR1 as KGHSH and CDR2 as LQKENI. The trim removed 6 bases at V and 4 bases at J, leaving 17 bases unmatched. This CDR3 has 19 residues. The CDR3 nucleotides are TGTGCCAGCTCGCGTTCCCCCCGGGACAGGGGGCGAGAACCAGATACGCAGTATTTT. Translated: CASSRSPRDRGREPDTQYF.

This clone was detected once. CDR3 residues: CASSDYPGELFF. CDR3 DNA: TGCGCCAGCAGTGACTACCCCGGGGAGCTGTTTTTT. The rearrangement joins TRBV10-1 to TRBJ2-2, with D unclear. Trimming took off 3 bases at V and 6 bases at J, with 5 bases between the two ends. Germline CDR1 and CDR2: WNHNN and SYGVQD (reference sequence). This CDR3 region has 12 residues.

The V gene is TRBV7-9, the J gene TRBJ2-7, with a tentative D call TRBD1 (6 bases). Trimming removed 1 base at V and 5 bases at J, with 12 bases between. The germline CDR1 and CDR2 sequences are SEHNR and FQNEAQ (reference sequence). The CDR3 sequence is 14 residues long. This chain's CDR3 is CASSLGRGWDEQYF. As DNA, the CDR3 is TGTGCCAGCAGCTTAGGCAGGGGCTGGGACGAGCAGTACTTC.

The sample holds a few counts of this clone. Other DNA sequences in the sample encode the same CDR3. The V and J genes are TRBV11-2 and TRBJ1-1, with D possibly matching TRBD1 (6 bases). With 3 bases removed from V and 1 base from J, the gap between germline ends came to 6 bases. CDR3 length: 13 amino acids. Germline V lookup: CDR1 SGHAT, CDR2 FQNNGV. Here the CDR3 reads CASSLDRNTEAFF. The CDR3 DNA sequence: TGTGCCAGCAGCTTGGACAGGAACACTGAAGCTTTCTTT.

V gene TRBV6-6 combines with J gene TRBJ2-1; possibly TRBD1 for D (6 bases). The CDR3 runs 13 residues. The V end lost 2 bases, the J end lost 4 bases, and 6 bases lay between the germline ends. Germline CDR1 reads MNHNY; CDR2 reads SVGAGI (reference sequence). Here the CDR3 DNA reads TGTGCCAGCAGTTACAGGGGGTACAATGAGCAGTTCTTC. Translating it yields CASSYRGYNEQFF.

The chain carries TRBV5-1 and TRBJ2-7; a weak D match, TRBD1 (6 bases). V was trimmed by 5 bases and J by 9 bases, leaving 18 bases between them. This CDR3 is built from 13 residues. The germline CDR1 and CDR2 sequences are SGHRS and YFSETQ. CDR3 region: CASRWDTFTGQYF. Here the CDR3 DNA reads TGCGCCAGCAGGTGGGACACTTTTACGGGGCAGTACTTC.

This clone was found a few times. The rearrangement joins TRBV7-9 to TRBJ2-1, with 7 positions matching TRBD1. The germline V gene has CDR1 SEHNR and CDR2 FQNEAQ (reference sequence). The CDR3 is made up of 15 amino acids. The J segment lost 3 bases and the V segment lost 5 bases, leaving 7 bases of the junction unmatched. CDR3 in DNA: TGTGCCAGCAGCCCGACGGGGACAGACTACAATGAGCAGTTCTTC. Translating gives CASSPTGTDYNEQFF.

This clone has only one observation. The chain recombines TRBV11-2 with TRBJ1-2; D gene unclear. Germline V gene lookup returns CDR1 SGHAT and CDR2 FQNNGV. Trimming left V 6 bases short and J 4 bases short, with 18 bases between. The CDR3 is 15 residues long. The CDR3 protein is CASSPGPGGGYGYTF. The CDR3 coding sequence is TGTGCCAGCAGTCCCGGACCGGGAGGAGGCTATGGCTACACCTTC.

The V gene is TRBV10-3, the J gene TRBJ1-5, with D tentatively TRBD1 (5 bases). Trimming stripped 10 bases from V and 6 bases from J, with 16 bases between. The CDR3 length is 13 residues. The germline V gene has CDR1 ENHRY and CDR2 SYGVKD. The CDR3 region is CATRDRSGQPQHF. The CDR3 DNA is TGTGCCACACGAGACAGATCAGGTCAGCCCCAGCATTTT.